The TCR beta chain described here comes from a study of blood T cell repertoires in COVID-19. Background on the study: Researchers got acute and convalescent COVID-19 samples from the United States, Italy and Spain.

The protocol was immunoSEQ multiplex PCR, while the TCRdb copy is restricted to in-frame clones and leaves out a portion. The sample shows 130,000 to 150,000 clones, 80% to 90% of them seen only once. Enrolled during active infection, Seattle patients were then followed longitudinally. This CDR3 contains 14 residues. CDR1 SQVTM and CDR2 ANQGSEA come from the germline V gene. V was clipped by 7 bases and J by 0 bases, with 13 bases between them. This rearrangement joins TRBV29-1 to TRBJ1-5, with TRBD1 as a possible D gene (6 bases). The receptor comes from a woman between 55 and 75 years old with COVID-19, enrolled during active disease. The specimen sequenced was peripheral blood. CDR3: CSARDTHSNQPQHF. As DNA, the CDR3 is TGCAGCGCTCGGGACACACATAGCAATCAGCCCCAGCATTTT.